The source of this T cell receptor (beta chain) is a study of shared clonotypes between healthy human individuals. Whole-study results and caveats: Clonotype sharing among the donors was expected to vary with sequencing depth. Compared with clonotypes that all four donors shared, non-shared clonotypes had lower generation probabilities. Among several donors, roughly 5% of naive CD4 clonotypes were found in common.

Nashville, Tennessee was home to all donors, who were Caucasian adults. Sequencing was performed with immunoSEQ multiplex PCR; in TCRdb, only in-frame clones are kept and a portion is missing. Of under 200,000 clones in the sample, 90% to 95% were seen once. Per germline, CDR1 MNHNY and CDR2 SVGAGI (reference sequence). V lost 2 bases to trimming and J lost 4 bases, with 12 bases between them. This CDR3 is 14 amino acids long. About this clone itself: The target antigen is unknown.

This sequence was found in a woman in her 30s in good health. The material sequenced was naive CD4+ T cells sorted from blood. Noted subset: CD45RA+ positively selected. V gene TRBV6-6 combines with J gene TRBJ2-7; the D gene is possibly TRBD2 (5 bases). This CDR3 reads CASSYRESGYEQYF. In DNA form, the CDR3 reads TGTGCCAGCAGTTACAGGGAGTCGGGGTACGAGCAGTACTTC.